The TCR beta chain described here comes from a study of T cells in Graves' hyperthyroidism and ophthalmopathy. CDR1 is LNHDA, CDR2 SQIVND, per germline (reference sequence). The CDR3 is 14 amino acids. V gave up 2 bases and J gave up 0 bases, with 7 bases separating them. This clonotype was seen more than once but under ten times. Its specificity is unknown. Patients showing uncontrolled infection, other autoimmune disease, pregnancy or lactation were ineligible. TCR beta CDR3 regions were amplified from RNA transcripts. The HTBI primer set was used in a first-round RT-PCR of the TCR CDR3. TCRdb reprocessed the multiplex PCR reads with MiXCR, giving one entry per CDR3 protein. The sample includes some 400,000 distinct CDR3 sequences, over 11% seen only once; the top ten take roughly 11%. General observations from the study: The blood repertoire included most of the expanded thyroid clonotypes above 0.001. Prediction of ophthalmopathy progression came a median 6.5 months pre-onset.

V is TRBV19 and J is TRBJ1-1, with D possibly TRBD1 on 5 matching bases. The origin of this receptor is a woman aged 55-69 years with Graves' hyperthyroidism. Material for sequencing was blood. Written as DNA, the CDR3 is TGTGCCAGTAGTATATGGGGCGTGAACACTGAAGCTTTCTTT. Amino acids: CASSIWGVNTEAFF. Together with reference TRBV19 and TRBJ1-1, the CDR3 gives the full variable domain: DGGITQSPKYLFRKEGQNVTLSCEQNLNHDAMYWYRQDPGQGLRLIYYSQIVNDFQKGDIAEGYSVSREKKESFPLTVTSAQKNPTAFYLCASSIWGVNTEAFFGQGTRLTVV.